These 22 T cell receptor beta chains were all obtained from the same sample, sequenced in a study of blood T cell repertoires in COVID-19 (dated by TCRdb to 2019 to 2021). The protocol used for the library was the immunoSEQ multiplex PCR assay. TCRdb re-hosts the immuneACCESS table, in-frame sequences only. Its copies lack some clones; in the studies checked, an unresolved V gene accounts for under half of them, and the cause for the rest is not known. Here the sample has some 48,000 clones; almost 80% occur a single time. The ten most abundant clones make up around 5.8% of the sample. Sequenced material: PBMCs or T cells enriched from blood (not recorded which). These TCRs come from a woman in her forties or fifties with acute COVID-19.

Written as DNA, the CDR3 is TGCGCCAGCGGAAGGAGGGACTCCATCTCGGGGGAGCAGTACTTC. Protein sequence: CASGRRDSISGEQYF. The V and J genes are TRBV5-1 and TRBJ2-7; D possibly corresponds to TRBD2 (6 bases). Germline V CDR1 and CDR2: SGHRS, YFSETQ. V was shortened by 7 bases and J by 7 bases, with 24 bases between the two germline ends. This CDR3 is built from 15 residues.

This sequence joins TRBV11-3 and TRBJ1-1; 10 positions match TRBD1. Germline values: CDR1 SGHNT, CDR2 YENEEA. V shed 6 bases, J shed 0 bases, and the junction held 13 bases outside the gene matches. The CDR3 loop spans 18 amino acids. The CDR3 region is CASRARTGGLGMNTEAFF. The CDR3 nucleotides read TGTGCCAGCAGGGCGAGGACAGGGGGTCTGGGAATGAACACTGAAGCTTTCTTT.

J is TRBJ1-5 and V is TRBV28, with a tentative D call TRBD1 (6 bases). CDR3 size: 12 residues. V was trimmed by 7 bases and J by 4 bases, leaving 8 bases between them. Germline V gene sequence: CDR1 MDHEN, CDR2 SYDVKM. This CDR3 reads CASTTGNQPQHF. CDR3 bases: TGTGCCAGCACAACAGGGAATCAGCCCCAGCATTTT.

The chain uses TRBV25-1 and TRBJ2-7; TRBD1 might be the D (6 bases). Per the germline V gene, CDR1 is MGHDK and CDR2 is SYGVNS. The CDR3 length is 12 residues. Trimming took 7 bases from V and 4 from J, leaving 11 bases between them. The CDR3 DNA reads as TGTGCCAGCATCTCACAGGGTTACGAGCAGTACTTC. Translation: CASISQGYEQYF.

A single count supports this clone. V gene TRBV13 combines with J gene TRBJ1-2, with D uncertain. CDR3 size: 14 residues. Trimming took 0 bases from V and 2 from J, leaving 7 bases between them. Germline CDR1 PRHDT, CDR2 FYEKMQ (reference sequence). Here the CDR3 reads CASSLGAGNYGYTF. CDR3 nucleotide sequence: TGTGCCAGCAGCTTAGGGGCAGGAAACTATGGCTACACCTTC.

This sequence joins TRBV2 and TRBJ2-1, with 9 bases lining up with TRBD2. Unmatched junction bases numbered 9, after V lost 7 bases and J lost 8 bases. This CDR3 spans 14 amino acids. Germline CDR1 and CDR2: SNHLY and FYNNEI. CDR3 coding DNA: TGTGCCAGCATTATAGCGGGGGCGACTGATGAGCAGTTCTTC. Amino acid sequence: CASIIAGATDEQFF.

The chain has TRBV11-2 and TRBJ1-2, with 9 bases that match TRBD1. V lost 5 bases and J lost 3; bases outside the gene matches: 10. CDR1 and CDR2 (germline): SGHAT, FQNNGV. This CDR3 is 16 amino acids long. The CDR3: CASSPGQGRIDYGYTF. The CDR3, as DNA: TGTGCCAGCAGCCCCGGACAGGGGCGGATTGACTATGGCTACACCTTC.

J is TRBJ2-5 and V is TRBV27, with D possibly matching TRBD2 (5 bases). With 7 bases removed from V and 5 bases from J, the gap between germline ends came to 8 bases. The CDR3 consists of 11 residues. Germline V CDR1 and CDR2: MNHEY, SMNVEV (reference sequence). In DNA, the CDR3 is TGTGCCAGCACGAGAGGGGAGACCCAGTACTTC. It codes for CASTRGETQYF.

The chain uses TRBV5-1 and TRBJ2-7, with 8 positions matching TRBD1. Germline V gene data show CDR1 as SGHRS and CDR2 as YFSETQ. The CDR3 consists of 14 residues. V shed 3 bases, J shed 0 bases, and the junction held 2 bases outside the gene matches. CDR3 in amino acids: CASSSGTGSYEQYF. DNA of the CDR3: TGCGCCAGCAGCTCCGGGACAGGCTCCTACGAGCAGTACTTC. The whole variable domain, filled in from reference TRBV5-1 and TRBJ2-7, reads KAGVTQTPRYLIKTRGQQVTLSCSPISGHRSVSWYQQTPGQGLQFLFEYFSETQRNKGNFPGRFSGRQFSNSRSEMNVSTLELGDSALYLCASSSGTGSYEQYFGPGTRLTVT.

This rearrangement joins TRBV5-1 to TRBJ1-1; D gene unclear. This CDR3 comprises 14 residues. Germline V gene data show CDR1 as SGHRS and CDR2 as YFSETQ. Trimming took off 5 bases at V and 3 bases at J, with 14 bases between the two ends. Here the CDR3 reads CASSLTTDYTEAFF. CDR3 in DNA: TGCGCCAGCAGTCTGACGACGGACTACACTGAAGCTTTCTTT.

The V gene is TRBV3-1 (or the pseudogene TRBV3-2), the J gene TRBJ2-1; 13 bases line up with TRBD2. V lost 4 bases to trimming and J lost 7 bases; unmatched junction nucleotides: 4. The CDR3 runs 15 residues. CDR1 and CDR2 from the germline V gene are LGHDT and YNNKEL (reference sequence). The CDR3 DNA follows: TGTGCCAGCAGCCCAAGGACTAGCGGGGGAAATGAGCAGTTCTTC. This encodes CASSPRTSGGNEQFF.

The genes are TRBV19 and TRBJ1-6, with TRBD1 identical over 9 bases. The length of the CDR3 is 16 residues. Germline V lookup: CDR1 LNHDA, CDR2 SQIVND (reference sequence). V gave up 7 bases and J gave up 6 bases; unmatched junction bases: 10. Here the CDR3 DNA reads TGTGCCAGTAACAGGGGGCGAAATGTTATTAATTCACCCCTCCACTTT. Amino acids: CASNRGRNVINSPLHF.

This clone is medium-sized in the sample. The same CDR3 can be traced to other DNA sequences in this sample. CDR3 protein: CASRTGGYEQYF. CDR3 bases: TGTGCCAGCAGGACAGGGGGGTACGAGCAGTACTTC. V and J are TRBV6-5 and TRBJ2-7; 9 positions match TRBD1. CDR1 and CDR2 from the germline V gene are MNHEY and SVGAGI. V lost 6 bases, J lost 4 bases, and 1 base stayed unmatched. This CDR3 comprises 12 residues.

This clone was found a few times. J is TRBJ2-6 and V is TRBV5-1; D remains unclear. The V end was cut by 4 bases, the J end by 4 bases, with 12 bases between. Per germline, CDR1 SGHRS and CDR2 YFSETQ. CDR3 length equals 15 residues. The CDR3 nucleotides are TGCGCCAGCAGCATCGCTGGCGGAGGGGCCAACGTCCTGACTTTC. Translation: CASSIAGGGANVLTF.

This clone was seen a single time. This chain joins TRBV29-1 and TRBJ1-1; no clear D. The V end lost 5 bases, the J end lost 8 bases, and 9 bases lay between the germline ends. Germline V gene data show CDR1 as SQVTM and CDR2 as ANQGSEA. The CDR3 loop spans 10 amino acids. CDR3 amino acids: CSVRELEAFF. CDR3 in DNA: TGCAGCGTTCGGGAATTGGAAGCTTTCTTT.

This clone showed up just a few times. The CDR3 nucleotides read TGTGCCAGCAGTTATGAGCGGACTAGCTCCTACGAGCAGTACTTC. Translating gives CASSYERTSSYEQYF. This chain links TRBV6-5 with TRBJ2-7, with TRBD2 identical over 7 bases. The CDR3 runs to 15 residues. V gave up 3 bases and J gave up 0 bases; unmatched junction bases: 5. Germline V gene sequence: CDR1 MNHEY, CDR2 SVGAGI.

This clone was observed a few times. This chain uses TRBV30 with TRBJ1-2, with TRBD1 matching over 8 bases. CDR1 and CDR2 (germline): GTSNPN, SVGIG (reference sequence). This CDR3 spans 14 amino acids. The V segment lost 2 bases and the J segment 3 bases; nucleotides outside the gene matches: 5. The CDR3 region is CAWSRRQGYYGYTF. The CDR3 DNA reads TGTGCCTGGAGTAGGAGACAGGGGTACTATGGCTACACCTTC.

The gene calls are TRBV5-4 and TRBJ2-7; 8 nucleotides agree with TRBD2. After removal of 0 bases from V and 6 bases from J, the junction contained 5 bases not matched to a gene. The germline CDR1 and CDR2 sequences are SGHNT and YYREEE (reference sequence). This CDR3 spans 14 amino acids. Here the CDR3 reads CASSLAGGIGEQYF. The CDR3 region has the DNA TGTGCCAGCAGCTTGGCGGGGGGGATCGGCGAGCAGTACTTC.

V gene TRBV5-5 combines with J gene TRBJ2-7; 11 nucleotides agree with TRBD2. This CDR3 is built from 17 residues. V lost 2 bases to trimming and J lost 6 bases; unmatched junction nucleotides: 13. CDR1 SGHKS and CDR2 YYEKEE come from the germline V gene (reference sequence). DNA of the CDR3: TGTGCCAGCAGCTTTCAGTTAATAGCGGGGGGGCCTCTCGAGCAGTACTTC. This codes for CASSFQLIAGGPLEQYF.

This chain connects TRBV19 to TRBJ1-4; no clear D gene. CDR1 is LNHDA, CDR2 SQIVND, per germline (reference sequence). V was pared by 3 bases and J by 3 bases, with 11 bases between. CDR3 length equals 15 residues. In DNA, the CDR3 is TGTGCCAGTAGTATCCGGCCAGGTCCTAATGAAAAACTGTTTTTT. This gives the protein CASSIRPGPNEKLFF.

V is TRBV9 and J is TRBJ2-1, with 10 bases aligning to TRBD2. Germline V lookup: CDR1 SGDLS, CDR2 YYNGEE. Germline trimming cut 4 bases from V and 12 bases from J; bases unmatched to any gene: 4. This CDR3 is built from 12 residues. DNA for the CDR3: TGTGCCAGCAGCCCTAGCGGGGGCCTGCAGTTCTTC. This gives the protein CASSPSGGLQFF.

The chain uses TRBV11-3 and TRBJ2-3; D ambiguous. CDR1 is SGHNT, CDR2 YENEEA, per germline. V was shortened by 3 bases and J by 4 bases, with 8 bases between the two germline ends. This CDR3 is built from 13 residues. The CDR3 region has the DNA TGTGCCAGCAGCTTTGGCGGTTCAGATACGCAGTATTTT. This encodes CASSFGGSDTQYF.